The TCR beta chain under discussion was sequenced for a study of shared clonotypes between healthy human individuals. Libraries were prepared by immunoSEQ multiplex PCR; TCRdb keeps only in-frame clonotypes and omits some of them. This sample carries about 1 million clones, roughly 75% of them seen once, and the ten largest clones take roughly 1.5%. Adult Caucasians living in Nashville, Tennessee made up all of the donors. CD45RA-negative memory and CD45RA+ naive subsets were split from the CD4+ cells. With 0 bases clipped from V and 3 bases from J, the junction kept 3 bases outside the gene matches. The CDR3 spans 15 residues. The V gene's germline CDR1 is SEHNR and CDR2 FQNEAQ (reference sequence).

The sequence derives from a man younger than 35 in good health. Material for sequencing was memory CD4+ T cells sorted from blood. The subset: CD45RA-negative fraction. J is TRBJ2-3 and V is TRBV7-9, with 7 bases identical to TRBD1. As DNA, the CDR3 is TGTGCCAGCAGCTTAGCGACAGGGTGGACAGATACGCAGTATTTT. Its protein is CASSLATGWTDTQYF. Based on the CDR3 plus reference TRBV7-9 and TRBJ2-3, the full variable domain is DTGVSQNPRHKITKRGQNVTFRCDPISEHNRLYWYRQTLGQGPEFLTYFQNEAQLEKSRLLSDRFSAERPKGSFSTLEIQRTEQGDSAMYLCASSLATGWTDTQYFGPGTRLTVL.